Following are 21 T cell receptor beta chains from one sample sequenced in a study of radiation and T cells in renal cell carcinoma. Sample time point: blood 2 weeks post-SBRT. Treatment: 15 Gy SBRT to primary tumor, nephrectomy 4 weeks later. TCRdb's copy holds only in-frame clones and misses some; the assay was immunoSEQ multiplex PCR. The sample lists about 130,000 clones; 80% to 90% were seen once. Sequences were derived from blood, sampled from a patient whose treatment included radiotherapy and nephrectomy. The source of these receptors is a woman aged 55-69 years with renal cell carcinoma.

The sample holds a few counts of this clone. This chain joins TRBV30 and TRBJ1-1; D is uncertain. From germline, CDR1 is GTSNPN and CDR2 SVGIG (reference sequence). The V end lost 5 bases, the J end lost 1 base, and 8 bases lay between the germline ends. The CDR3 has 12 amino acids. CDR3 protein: CAWVRGNTEAFF. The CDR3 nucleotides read TGTGCCTGGGTCCGGGGGAACACTGAAGCTTTCTTT.

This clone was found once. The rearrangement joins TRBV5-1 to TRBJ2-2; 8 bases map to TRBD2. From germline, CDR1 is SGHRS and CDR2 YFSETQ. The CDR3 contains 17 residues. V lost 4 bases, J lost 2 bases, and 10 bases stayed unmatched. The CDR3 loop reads CASSQNPAGENTGELFF. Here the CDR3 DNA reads TGCGCCAGCAGCCAGAACCCAGCGGGGGAAAACACCGGGGAGCTGTTTTTT.

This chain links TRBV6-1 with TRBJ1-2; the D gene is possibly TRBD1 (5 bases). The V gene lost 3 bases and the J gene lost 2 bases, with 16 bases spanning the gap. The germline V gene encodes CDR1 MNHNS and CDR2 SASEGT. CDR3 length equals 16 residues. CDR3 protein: CASSDPRRDGNYGYTF. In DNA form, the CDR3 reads TGTGCCAGCAGTGACCCGAGGCGGGACGGGAACTATGGCTACACCTTC.

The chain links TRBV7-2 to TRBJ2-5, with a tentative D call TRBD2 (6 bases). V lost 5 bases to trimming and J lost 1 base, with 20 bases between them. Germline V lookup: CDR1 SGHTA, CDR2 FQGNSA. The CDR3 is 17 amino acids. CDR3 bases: TGTGCCAGCAGCATAGGGACGGACTACCCTAGCCAAGAGACCCAGTACTTC. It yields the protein CASSIGTDYPSQETQYF. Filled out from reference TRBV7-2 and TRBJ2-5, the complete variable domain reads GAGVSQSPSNKVTEKGKDVELRCDPISGHTALYWYRQSLGQGLEFLIYFQGNSAPDKSGLPSDRFSAERTGGSVSTLTIQRTQQEDSAVYLCASSIGTDYPSQETQYFGPGTRLLVL.

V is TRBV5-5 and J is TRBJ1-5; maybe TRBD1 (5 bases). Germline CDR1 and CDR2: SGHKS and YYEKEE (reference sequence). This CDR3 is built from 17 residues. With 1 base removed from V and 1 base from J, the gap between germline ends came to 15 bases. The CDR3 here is CASSLWGRQSSNQPQHF. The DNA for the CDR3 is TGTGCCAGCAGCTTGTGGGGCCGACAGTCCAGCAATCAGCCCCAGCATTTT.

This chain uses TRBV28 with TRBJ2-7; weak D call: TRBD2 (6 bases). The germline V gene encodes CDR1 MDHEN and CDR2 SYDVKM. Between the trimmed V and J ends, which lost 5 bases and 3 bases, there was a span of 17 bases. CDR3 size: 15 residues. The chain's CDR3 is CASSPLFGGLYEQYF. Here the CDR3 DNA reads TGTGCCAGCAGTCCCCTCTTCGGGGGACTCTACGAGCAGTACTTC.

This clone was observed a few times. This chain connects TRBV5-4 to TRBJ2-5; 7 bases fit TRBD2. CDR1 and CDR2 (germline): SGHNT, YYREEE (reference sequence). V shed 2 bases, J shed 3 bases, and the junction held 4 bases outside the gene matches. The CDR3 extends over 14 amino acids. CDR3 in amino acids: CASSFEGREETQYF. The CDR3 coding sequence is TGTGCCAGCAGCTTCGAGGGGAGGGAAGAGACCCAGTACTTC. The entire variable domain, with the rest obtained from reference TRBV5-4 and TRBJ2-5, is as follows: ETGVTQSPTHLIKTRGQQVTLRCSSQSGHNTVSWYQQALGQGPQFIFQYYREEENGRGNFPPRFSGLQFPNYSSELNVNALELDDSALYLCASSFEGREETQYFGPGTRLLVL.

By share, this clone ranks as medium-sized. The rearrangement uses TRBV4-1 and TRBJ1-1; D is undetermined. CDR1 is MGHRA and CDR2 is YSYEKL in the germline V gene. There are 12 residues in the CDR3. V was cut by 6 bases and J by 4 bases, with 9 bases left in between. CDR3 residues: CASRGGFTEAFF. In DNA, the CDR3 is TGCGCCAGCAGGGGAGGGTTCACTGAAGCTTTCTTT.

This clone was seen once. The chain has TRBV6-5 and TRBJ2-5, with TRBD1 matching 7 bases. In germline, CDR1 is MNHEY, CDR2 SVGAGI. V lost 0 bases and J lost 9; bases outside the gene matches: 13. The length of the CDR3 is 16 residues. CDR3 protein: CASSYSDGTVSWAQYF. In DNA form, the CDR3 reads TGTGCCAGCAGTTACTCGGACGGGACAGTCTCTTGGGCCCAGTACTTC.

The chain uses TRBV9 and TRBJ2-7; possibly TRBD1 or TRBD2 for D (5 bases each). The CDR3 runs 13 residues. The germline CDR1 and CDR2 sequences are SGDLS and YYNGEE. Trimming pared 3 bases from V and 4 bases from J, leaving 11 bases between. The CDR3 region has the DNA TGTGCCAGCAGCGACCCCTGGGGGTACGAGCAGTACTTC. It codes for CASSDPWGYEQYF.

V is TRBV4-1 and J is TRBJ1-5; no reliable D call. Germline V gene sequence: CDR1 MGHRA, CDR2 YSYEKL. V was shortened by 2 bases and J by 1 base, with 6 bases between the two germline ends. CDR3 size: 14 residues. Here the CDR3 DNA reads TGCGCCAGCAGCCAAACGGGGAGCAATCAGCCCCAGCATTTT. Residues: CASSQTGSNQPQHF.

The CDR3 spells CASSQGPLMNTEAFF. The CDR3 DNA reads TGTGCCAGCAGCCAGGGACCGCTCATGAACACTGAAGCTTTCTTT. J is TRBJ1-1 and V is TRBV11-3; a weak D match, TRBD1 (5 bases). V shed 5 bases and J shed 0 bases, with 13 bases lying between them. Germline CDR1 SGHNT, CDR2 YENEEA. The CDR3 has 15 amino acids.

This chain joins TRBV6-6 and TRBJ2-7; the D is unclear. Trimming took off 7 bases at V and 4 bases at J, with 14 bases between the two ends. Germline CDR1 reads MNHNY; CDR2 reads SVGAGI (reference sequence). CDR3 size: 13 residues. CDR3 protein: CASTGPGLYEQYF. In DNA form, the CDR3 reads TGTGCCAGCACAGGACCGGGTCTGTACGAGCAGTACTTC.

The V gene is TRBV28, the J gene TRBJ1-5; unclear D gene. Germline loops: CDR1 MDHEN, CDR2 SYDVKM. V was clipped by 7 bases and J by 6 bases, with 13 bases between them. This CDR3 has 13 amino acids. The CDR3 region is CASILGPFQPQHF. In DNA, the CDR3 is TGTGCCAGCATTCTTGGACCTTTTCAGCCCCAGCATTTT.

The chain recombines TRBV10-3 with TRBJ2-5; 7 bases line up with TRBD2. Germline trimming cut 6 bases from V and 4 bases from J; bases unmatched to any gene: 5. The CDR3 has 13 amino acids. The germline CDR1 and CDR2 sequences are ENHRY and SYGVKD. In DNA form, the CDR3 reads TGTGCCATCAGGGGAGGGACGGGAGAGACCCAGTACTTC. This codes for CAIRGGTGETQYF.

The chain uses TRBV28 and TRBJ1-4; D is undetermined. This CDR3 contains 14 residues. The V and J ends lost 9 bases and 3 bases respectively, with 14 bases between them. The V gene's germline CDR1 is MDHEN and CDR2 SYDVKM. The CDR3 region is CASVRAGSNEKLFF. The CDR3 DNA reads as TGTGCCAGTGTGAGGGCTGGCTCTAATGAAAAACTGTTTTTT.

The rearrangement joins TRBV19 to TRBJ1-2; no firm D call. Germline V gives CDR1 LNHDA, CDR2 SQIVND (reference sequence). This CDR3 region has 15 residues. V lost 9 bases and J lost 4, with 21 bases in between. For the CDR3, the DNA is TGTGCCAGCCACTTCGAAATGGGCACATCCTATGGCTACACCTTC. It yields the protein CASHFEMGTSYGYTF.

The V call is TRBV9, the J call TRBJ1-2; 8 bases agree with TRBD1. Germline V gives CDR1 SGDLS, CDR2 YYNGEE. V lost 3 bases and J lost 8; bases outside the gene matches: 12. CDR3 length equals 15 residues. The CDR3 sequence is CASSDSGTGGGGYTF. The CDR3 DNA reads TGTGCCAGCAGCGACTCCGGGACAGGCGGTGGGGGCTACACCTTC.

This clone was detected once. The CDR3 reads CASSSLSGANVLTF. The DNA of the CDR3 is TGTGCCAGCAGCTCCCTTTCTGGGGCCAACGTCCTGACTTTC. The J gene is TRBJ2-6, the V gene TRBV7-8; D is undetermined. This CDR3 comprises 14 residues. In germline, CDR1 is SGHVS, CDR2 FQNEAQ. Between the trimmed V and J ends, which lost 4 bases and 1 base, there was a span of 5 bases.

CDR3 loop: CASSLAMGQGAPEQYF. Written as DNA, the CDR3 is TGCGCCAGCAGCTTGGCCATGGGACAGGGGGCGCCCGAGCAGTACTTC. The rearrangement joins TRBV5-1 to TRBJ2-7; TRBD1 matches 12 bases. V dropped 0 bases and J dropped 6; count of bases not matched to a gene: 7. Germline loops: CDR1 SGHRS, CDR2 YFSETQ. The CDR3 has 16 amino acids. The complete variable domain, with remaining parts taken from reference TRBV5-1 and TRBJ2-7, reads KAGVTQTPRYLIKTRGQQVTLSCSPISGHRSVSWYQQTPGQGLQFLFEYFSETQRNKGNFPGRFSGRQFSNSRSEMNVSTLELGDSALYLCASSLAMGQGAPEQYFGPGTRLTVT.

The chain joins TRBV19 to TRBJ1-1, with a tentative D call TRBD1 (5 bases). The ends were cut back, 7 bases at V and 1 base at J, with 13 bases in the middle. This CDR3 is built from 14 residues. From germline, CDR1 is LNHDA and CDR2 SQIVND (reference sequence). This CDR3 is CASTLGLGNTEAFF. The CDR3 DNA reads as TGTGCCAGTACCTTGGGACTTGGGAACACTGAAGCTTTCTTT.